The 18 T cell receptor beta chains presented below share a single source sample, sequenced in a study of cytomegalovirus exposure and HLA in healthy donors listed by TCRdb under 2017. The library relied on the immunoSEQ multiplex PCR assay. For the multiplex PCR, a mixture combining 60 forward primers for TCR Vbeta segments and 13 reverse primers for TCR Jbeta segments was used. The table comes from immuneACCESS by way of TCRdb, which keeps in-frame sequences with V and J called. Part of the clones is missing from these tables; in studies checked, under half for an unresolved V gene and the rest for unknown reasons. A total of approximately 270,000 clones appear in this sample, 80% of them only once. Clones ranked in the top ten supply 0.3% of the sample. The sequenced sample consisted of PBMCs. Source of these receptors: a girl aged 2-10 years in good health and CMV-seronegative.

This chain uses TRBV7-8 with TRBJ1-5; a possible D gene is TRBD1 (5 bases). Germline CDR1 SGHVS, CDR2 FQNEAQ. The CDR3 loop spans 15 amino acids. Trimming left V 1 base short and J 7 bases short, with 14 bases between. The CDR3 is CASSLGRGLLQPQHF. DNA of the CDR3: TGTGCCAGCAGCTTAGGTAGGGGTTTATTGCAGCCCCAGCATTTT.

V gene TRBV7-6 combines with J gene TRBJ2-6; 9 bases align to TRBD1. In germline, CDR1 is SGHVS, CDR2 FNYEAQ. V lost 5 bases, J lost 1 base, and 12 bases stayed unmatched. The CDR3 loop spans 19 amino acids. The CDR3 sequence is CASSKRTGGVLSGANVLTF. DNA of the CDR3: TGTGCCAGCAGCAAAAGAACAGGGGGCGTGTTGTCTGGGGCCAACGTCCTGACTTTC.

V is TRBV18 and J is TRBJ2-7, with D hard to call. Looked up from germline, CDR1 is KGHSH and CDR2 is LQKENI. This CDR3 comprises 16 residues. V gave up 8 bases and J gave up 2 bases, with 22 bases separating them. DNA of the CDR3: TGTGCCAGCGCTCCCTCGGAACAGCATATAACCTACGAGCAGTACTTC. Amino acid sequence: CASAPSEQHITYEQYF.

The V call is TRBV5-1, the J call TRBJ2-3, with 8 bases matching TRBD2. The CDR3 is 15 residues long. The germline V gene has CDR1 SGHRS and CDR2 YFSETQ. V shed 5 bases, J shed 1 base, and the junction held 6 bases outside the gene matches. For the CDR3, the DNA is TGCGCCAGCAGTCCAGCGGGAGTCCGCACAGATACGCAGTATTTT. It encodes CASSPAGVRTDTQYF.

J is TRBJ2-6 and V is TRBV28; D might be TRBD1 (6 bases). Germline CDR1 and CDR2: MDHEN and SYDVKM. The CDR3 runs 16 residues. Trimming cost V 5 bases and J 4 bases, with 15 bases left between them. In nucleotides, the CDR3 is TGTGCCAGCAGTCAAGGGGGTACAACCGGGGCCAACGTCCTGACTTTC. Protein sequence: CASSQGGTTGANVLTF.

This clone was detected only a few times. The gene calls are TRBV6-6 and TRBJ1-5; tentative D call: TRBD1 (5 bases). The CDR3 sequence is 13 residues long. The V and J ends lost 6 bases and 4 bases respectively, with 10 bases between them. Looked up from germline, CDR1 is MNHNY and CDR2 is SVGAGI (reference sequence). CDR3 residues: CASRKRTNQPQHF. In DNA, the CDR3 is TGTGCCAGCAGGAAGAGGACAAATCAGCCCCAGCATTTT.

V usage is TRBV19 and J usage is TRBJ2-7, with 8 bases aligning to TRBD1. The CDR3 sequence is 15 residues long. Looked up from germline, CDR1 is LNHDA and CDR2 is SQIVND (reference sequence). With V trimmed by 5 bases and J by 5 bases, 11 bases remained unmatched. The CDR3 spells CASSVTGGVGNEQYF. The CDR3 DNA sequence: TGTGCCAGTAGTGTAACAGGGGGAGTTGGTAACGAGCAGTACTTC.

V is TRBV7-6 and J is TRBJ2-4; 7 positions match TRBD1. Germline CDR1 reads SGHVS; CDR2 reads FNYEAQ. The CDR3 has 16 amino acids. The ends lost 5 bases at V and 0 bases at J; junction bases unmatched: 7. CDR3 bases: TGTGCCAGCAGCCCGCTGACAGGGCTAGCCAAAAACATTCAGTACTTC. Translation: CASSPLTGLAKNIQYF.

V and J are TRBV27 and TRBJ2-2; TRBD1 matches 9 bases. This CDR3 comprises 16 residues. Germline CDR1 reads MNHEY; CDR2 reads SMNVEV (reference sequence). V was pared by 3 bases and J by 2 bases, with 4 bases of the junction left unmatched. The CDR3 is CASSLWGQGNTGELFF. In nucleotides, the CDR3 is TGTGCCAGCAGTTTGTGGGGACAGGGTAACACCGGGGAGCTGTTTTTT.

The CDR3 here is CASSLGHSGRTNEQFF. The CDR3 DNA is TGTGCCAGCAGCTTAGGTCACAGCGGGAGGACCAATGAGCAGTTCTTC. The chain couples TRBV7-3 to TRBJ2-1; TRBD2 matches at 9 bases. Germline assignment: CDR1 SGHTA and CDR2 FQGTGA. The CDR3 has 16 amino acids. V lost 2 bases, J lost 6 bases, and 8 bases stayed unmatched.

This chain joins TRBV5-4 and TRBJ2-7; 8 nucleotides agree with TRBD1. This CDR3 comprises 17 residues. V dropped 0 bases and J dropped 1; count of bases not matched to a gene: 9. Germline CDR1 reads SGHNT; CDR2 reads YYREEE (reference sequence). CDR3 region: CASSLDIGQGISYEQYF. In nucleotides, the CDR3 is TGTGCCAGCAGCTTGGATATAGGACAGGGAATTTCCTACGAGCAGTACTTC.

The chain employs TRBV13 and TRBJ1-3; TRBD1 aligns across 8 bases. V was pared by 0 bases and J by 2 bases, with 3 bases of the junction left unmatched. This CDR3 has 16 residues. Germline CDR1 is PRHDT and CDR2 is FYEKMQ (reference sequence). The CDR3 nucleotides read TGTGCCAGCAGCTTAGGAACGGACAGGGCTGGAAACACCATATATTTT. This codes for CASSLGTDRAGNTIYF.

V usage is TRBV27 and J usage is TRBJ2-1; 12 bases match TRBD2. V dropped 8 bases and J dropped 7; count of bases not matched to a gene: 15. Germline values: CDR1 MNHEY, CDR2 SMNVEV (reference sequence). The CDR3 is 17 residues long. CDR3 in amino acids: CASDLVPTSGGFNEQFF. In DNA, the CDR3 is TGTGCCAGCGACCTCGTCCCCACTAGCGGGGGGTTTAATGAGCAGTTCTTC.

This clone was picked up one time. Here the CDR3 reads CASSLSWQGADGELFF. The CDR3 DNA is TGCGCCAGCAGCTTGTCGTGGCAGGGGGCGGACGGGGAGCTGTTTTTT. The chain links TRBV5-1 to TRBJ2-2, with TRBD1 identical over 8 bases. Germline assignment: CDR1 SGHRS and CDR2 YFSETQ. Unmatched junction bases numbered 9, after V lost 1 base and J lost 7 bases. The CDR3 runs 16 residues.

As regards this clone: The germline gene is not matched at one end of the junction; a read error may be the cause. The chain combines TRBV19 with TRBJ1-1, with D unclear. This CDR3 contains 14 residues. CDR1 and CDR2 (germline): LNHDA, SQIVND (reference sequence). This CDR3 is CASTEARGPAEAFF. The CDR3, as DNA: TGTGCCAGTACCGAGGCGCGCGGTCCGGCTGAAGCTTTTTTT.

This chain links TRBV2 with TRBJ2-1, with a tentative D call TRBD2 (5 bases). The V gene lost 8 bases and the J gene lost 7 bases, with 6 bases spanning the gap. Germline lookup yields CDR1 SNHLY and CDR2 FYNNEI. This CDR3 is 10 amino acids long. The CDR3 DNA follows: TGTGCCAGCCTAGCTAATGAGCAGTTCTTC. Its translation: CASLANEQFF.

This chain connects TRBV5-1 to TRBJ2-1; D may be TRBD2 (6 bases). Germline V gene data show CDR1 as SGHRS and CDR2 as YFSETQ. Trimming pared 5 bases from V and 9 bases from J, leaving 9 bases between. The CDR3 is 11 residues long. For the CDR3, the DNA is TGCGCCAGCAGACTCGGGAGTGAGCAGTTCTTC. It specifies CASRLGSEQFF.

J is TRBJ1-5 and V is TRBV27; possibly TRBD1 for D (5 bases). The germline V gene has CDR1 MNHEY and CDR2 SMNVEV (reference sequence). This CDR3 region has 12 residues. The V end was cut by 3 bases, the J end by 5 bases, with 5 bases between. CDR3 loop: CASSFRDQPQHF. CDR3 nucleotide sequence: TGTGCCAGCAGTTTCAGGGATCAGCCCCAGCATTTT.